The sequence of this TCR beta chain was determined in a study of T cell clonotyping in hematopoietic cell transplantation. Study at large: Pretransplant recipient samples were taken after cytoreduction. General study findings and limits: After transplant, recipient diversity fell while pathologically expanded clonotypes grew through day 180. No sorting was done, leaving CD4 and CD8 contributions mixed.

The time point was: recipient sample about 28 days before transplant, after cytoreduction. Recipients were bled about 28 days pretransplant and at posttransplant days 30, 100, 180. Worth noting for this clone: The antigen is unknown.

This CDR3 has 18 residues. Repertoires were generated with immunoSEQ multiplex PCR, while TCRdb's copy carries only in-frame clones and drops some. The sample has 75,000 to 95,000 clones, about 95% seen once. V gene TRBV1 combines with J gene TRBJ2-4; the D call TRBD2 from the table was never checked on the DNA. TRBV1 is termed a pseudogene. This material consisted of peripheral blood mononuclear cells, taken before stem cell transplant. The sequence was obtained from a woman in her fifties or sixties with acute myeloid leukemia. Some clones in this sample may be carry-over from other donors' samples. The CDR3 DNA reads as TGCACCAGCAGCCGAAGACCCCGGGGACTAGACCGCAAAAACATTCAGTACTTC. Protein product: CTSSRRPRGLDRKNIQYF.